This TCR beta chain emerged from a study of blood T cell repertoires in COVID-19. As for the study in general: Acute and convalescent COVID-19 specimens originated in the United States, Italy and Spain.

CDR1 MNHEY and CDR2 SVGAGI come from the germline V gene. The CDR3 totals 14 residues. V lost 5 bases and J lost 3; bases outside the gene matches: 3. Authors' processing steps: For nucleated cells, counts were estimated from reference gene primer amplification. The table came from immunoSEQ multiplex PCR; TCRdb's copy has only in-frame clones and leaves some out. Clonal size and the V and J genes are those of that table, whereas D and trimming came from the DNA. The sample carries around 170,000 clones, around 80% recorded once. Enrolled through a virtual design, the participants were between roughly 18 and 90 years of age and came from 24 US areas.

The material sequenced was PBMCs or T cells enriched from blood (not recorded which). This chain connects TRBV6-5 to TRBJ2-2; TRBD2 aligns across 7 bases. The clonotype comes from a man aged 50-59 years who had recovered from COVID-19. The CDR3 DNA reads as TGTGCCAGCAGTACCCGGGGGGACACCGGGGAGCTGTTTTTT. Protein sequence: CASSTRGDTGELFF.